The following is a T cell receptor beta chain sequence with its context. Its antigen is unknown. No much larger clonotype is one base removed from it; base qualities were not supplied. Library construction relied on the immunoSEQ multiplex PCR assay. For the multiplex PCR, a mixture combining 60 forward primers for TCR Vbeta segments and 13 reverse primers for TCR Jbeta segments was used. The CDR3 region of rearranged TCR beta genes was amplified from genomic DNA with a multiplex PCR assay. On the Illumina HiSeq System, the amplified TCR beta libraries were sequenced as 87-base-pair reads. On the study's bioinformatics: In a later analysis, tens of millions of unique TCR beta chains were counted across the 650 to 700 repertoires, and some 10 million of these chains were shared by at least two donors. A nearest-neighbor algorithm error-corrected the raw reads and collapsed the reads into unique sequences, merging closely related sequences to remove PCR and sequencing errors. CDR3 sequences were aligned to IMGT reference sequences to assign V, D and J gene segments. For a sequence to be retained, a match of at least six nucleotides was required to both a V gene segment and a J gene segment. Rearrangements were classified as productive when the CDR3 lacked stop codons and remained in frame with V and J, and all other rearrangements were classified as non-productive. Following IMGT convention, CDR3 was defined as the stretch from the second conserved V-encoded cysteine to the conserved J-encoded phenylalanine. Sequences without an unambiguous match to a single V gene segment were excluded from the earlier analysis of several hundred of the donors. An earlier analysis of 587 of the donors called V segments functional above 56.7% productive rearrangements and segregating when the between-donor standard deviation exceeded 5%. A statistical classification framework was built for diagnosing cytomegalovirus status from the catalog of TCR beta chain sequences. In a later analysis, V and J genes were assigned by comparing TCR nucleotide sequences against IMGT/GENE-DB human TR gene sequences. A later analysis assigned CDR3 sequences and most-parsimonious VDJ recombination scenarios with the TCRdist pipeline. A later analysis defined each TCR beta chain by its CDR3 amino acid sequence plus V-gene family, and excluded reads lacking a unique V-gene family. As a way to deal with suspected cross-contamination and a sequencing artifact, a later analysis dropped more than 500 nucleotide sequences that were highly shared and had low generation probability. In a later analysis, a clonal expansion index was calculated for each public chain from normalized within-repertoire ranks of inferred template counts. Generation probabilities in a later analysis came from a VDJ recombination model fitted to out-of-frame rearrangements, and those results were checked against IGoR. In a later analysis, TCR-TCR, TCR-HLA and TCR-CMV co-occurrence was scored with hypergeometric tests, and a repertoire-size bias correction was applied to TCR pairs. In a later analysis, false discovery rates were estimated by permuting HLA or CMV assignments 20 times. A later analysis grouped co-occurring TCRs with DBSCAN, adding TCRdist sequence similarity when clustering within HLA-allele-positive subsets. Co-occurrence clustering excluded repertoires with fewer than 30,000 or more than 120,000 public chains, plus five with anomalous nucleotide sharing. TCRdb carries this immuneACCESS record with in-frame sequences only. Its versions omit some clonotypes, under half of them owing to an unresolved V gene in the studies checked, with the rest unexplained. V and J calls and clone size come straight from that table; D and trimming were deduced from the DNA. The sample yields 65,000 to 90,000 clones; 80% to 90% were counted once. The top ten hold less than 2.5% of the sample.

The entry originates in a study of cytomegalovirus exposure and HLA in healthy donors (dated by TCRdb to about 2017). In terms of the full investigation: According to an earlier analysis of 550 to 750 of the donors, 150 million to 200 million T cells yielded roughly 100 million unique TCR beta sequences and 250 to 350 Gb of sequence data. The study used immunosequencing to profile the T cell repertoires of some 600 subjects and linked those repertoires to cytomegalovirus serostatus. Because of strong linkage in the cohort, roughly five DR-DQ haplotypes were treated as single units for association and clustering. Donor age, sex, ethnicity and CMV serostatus were compiled alongside the repertoire data. Among 300 to 500 genotyped donors of the cohort, an average of about 220,000 unique TCR beta nucleotide sequences was sequenced per donor, of which roughly 17% were non-productive. To decide whether each TCR beta V gene segment behaved as functional or pseudogenic, an earlier analysis of some 570 of the donors relied on high-throughput TCR beta sequencing. In a later genetic analysis, genome-wide SNP genotypes for about 55% of the roughly 700 donors were used, and that subset was treated as a discovery cohort. In the later analysis, no new phenotypic data were used to find candidate immune exposures; instead, reliance was placed on TCR beta sequences and their occurrence across donors. Of the roughly 390 genotyped donors, approximately 83% fell in the genetic ancestry cluster associated with self-reported Caucasian donors. In a later analysis, previously published TCR beta repertoires from hundreds of donors were re-analyzed and high-resolution HLA genotyping was added so that TCR occurrence patterns could be studied. Besides the first cohort of 550 to 750 subjects, a separate validation cohort made up of roughly 120 different subjects was used. The study combined high-throughput TCR immunosequencing, statistical association of individual TCRs with disease status, and machine learning to predict cytomegalovirus infection status. Class I and class II HLA loci were covered by the typing at four-digit resolution. Every repertoire in the discovery cohort had been generated on one and the same sequencing platform. An early release that covered more than 550 HLA-typed donors contained about 300 gigabases of sequencing data and 70 million to 100 million unique TCR sequences. Typing coverage varied by locus: roughly 620-630 donors for A, B, C, DRB1 and DQB1; roughly 520 for DQA1; 600 to 610 for DPA1; approximately 490 for DPB1. The study was designed to test whether signatures of past pathogen exposure could be identified by cataloging public T cell receptors. What the research found in general, with its limitations: In both the original and validation cohorts, the classifier was reported to diagnose cytomegalovirus status with high specificity and sensitivity. According to the authors, the approach could potentially be generalized to other disease states and immunological phenotypes. The 87-base-pair reads could not distinguish some IMGT-functional V segments, including TRBV6-2 and TRBV6-3, so those segments were excluded. A cluster of highly shared sequence variants was judged likely to be a technical artifact of the sequencing pipeline. In an earlier analysis of over 550 of the donors, most TCR beta V segments were observed in productive rearrangements about 87% or about 30% of the time, broadly matching IMGT annotations. According to a later analysis, most CMV-associated TCR beta chains appeared to be HLA-restricted, and the HLA associations seemed to be driven largely by CMV exposure. Around 16 rarely observed V segments, including chromosome 9 orphons, were excluded from the earlier analysis of a few hundred of the donors because counts were too low. Presence/absence analyses assumed roughly uniform sequencing depth across donors, an assumption that may not hold. A later analysis reported that several top co-occurrence clusters appeared linked to parvovirus B19, influenza, CMV and Epstein-Barr virus. A further reported finding was that TCR beta sequences accurately predicted the HLA-A and HLA-B alleles for most subjects in the first cohort. In a later genetic analysis, fewer N-insertions in productive TCRs were reported among donors in an Asian-associated ancestry cluster than the roughly 700-donor mean. Immune exposure information for the cohort was limited to CMV serostatus. Specific HLA alleles were associated with over 15,000 TCR beta sequences at a false discovery rate of 0.05 in a later analysis. Only TCR beta chains were sequenced in this cohort, and the absence of alpha or paired-chain data limited detectable features. The study listed approximately 150 TCR beta chains as associated with cytomegalovirus. When HLA alleles, especially DR and DQ, strongly co-occurred, attributing TCR associations to individual alleles was difficult. V-gene and J-gene trimming of TCR beta chains was associated with a missense DCLRE1C variant in a later genetic analysis, and the association was replicated in an independent cohort. Compared with equally common non-associated chains, HLA-associated TCR beta chains in a later analysis were more clonally expanded and had lower generation probabilities. A few of the identified cytomegalovirus-associated TCR beta chains were confirmed in vitro to be specific for cytomegalovirus antigens. Correlated functional status among segregating V segments might reflect linkage disequilibrium, but an unknown experimental factor could not be ruled out. Because some donors lacked HLA typing at each locus, the association tests relied only on the typed subset. Most TCR sequences were observed very rarely across donors, whereas some public TCRs were present in many individuals. In a later analysis, the rate of TCR association differed among HLA loci, with DRB1 alleles having the most associated TCRs and HLA-C alleles having the fewest.

The germline V end is reduced by 4 bases and the J end by 3 bases; junction bases left unmatched: 4. Sequences LGHNA (CDR1) and YNFKEQ (CDR2) are obtained from the germline V gene. From the cysteine up to the phenylalanine, the CDR3 has a length of 16 residues. Solely the CDR3 DNA is kept, with 48 bases framed from the first base. The cohort comprised around 700 healthy bone marrow donors. At the time of sampling, every cohort member was nominally healthy, though immune exposures that went unrecorded were likely present. The donor tested CMV seronegative and was one of the 352 seronegative cohort members. A peripheral blood sample was collected from each donor, and TCR beta sequencing was performed on peripheral blood mononuclear cells. Genomic DNA was extracted from the blood cell samples with the Qiagen DNeasy Blood Extraction Kit.

Source material: PBMCs. Here the chain combines TRBV4-2 and TRBJ2-2, and 11 junctional nucleotides match TRBD1. This sequence was found in a woman aged 25 to 39 in good health and CMV-seronegative. For the CDR3, the sequence is CASSPRTGGDTGELFF. The DNA is as follows: TGTGCCAGCAGCCCTCGGACAGGGGGCGACACCGGGGAGCTGTTTTTT.